These 18 T cell receptor beta chains were sequenced from one sample in a study of T cell clonality in common variable immunodeficiency (dated by TCRdb to the mid-2010s). The library came from the immunoSEQ multiplex PCR assay. Drawn from immuneACCESS, this table holds only the in-frame rearrangements with V and J called that TCRdb kept. Clones are partly lost; checked studies trace under half to an unresolved V gene and leave the rest unexplained. This sample has tens of thousands of clones, none of them a singleton. The ten largest clonotypes hold approximately 2.9% of the sample. The sequenced sample was peripheral blood mononuclear cells. The receptor source for this set is a person aged 18 to 75 in good health.

This clone was seen repeatedly, ten times or more. Read data end 3 residues before the CDR3 end; the end is taken from the germline J gene. The chain joins TRBV19 to TRBJ2-7; 13 nucleotides agree with TRBD2. The trim removed 3 bases at V and 6 bases at J, leaving 8 bases unmatched. CDR3 length: 16 residues. Per germline, CDR1 LNHDA and CDR2 SQIVND (reference sequence). The CDR3 loop is CASSIPSGTSGAEQYF. The part of the CDR3 DNA that was read is TGTGCCAGTAGTATTCCATCCGGGACTAGCGGGGCCGAG. The whole variable domain, remainder taken from reference TRBV19 and TRBJ2-7, is DGGITQSPKYLFRKEGQNVTLSCEQNLNHDAMYWYRQDPGQGLRLIYYSQIVNDFQKGDIAEGYSVSREKKESFPLTVTSAQKNPTAFYLCASSIPSGTSGAEQYFGPGTRLTVT.

This clone was observed a few times. The sequence runs out 3 residues before the end of the CDR3; the remainder is reconstructed from the germline J gene. The gene calls are TRBV18 and TRBJ1-2; no definite D call. This CDR3 contains 16 residues. Germline CDR1 is KGHSH and CDR2 is LQKENI. The covered CDR3 bases are TGTGCCAGCTCGCCTAGACTAGCGGGGAACACAGATACC. Protein sequence: CASSPRLAGNTDT. The entire CDR3 protein is CASSPRLAGNTDTYTF.

Many counts were recorded for this clone. The read stops 3 residues short of the end of the CDR3; the missing end is completed from the germline J gene. The chain recombines TRBV12-3 or TRBV12-4 with TRBJ2-3, with 8 bases lining up with TRBD1. The CDR3 loop spans 14 amino acids. The junction had 7 bases not matched to a gene; V was cut back by 5 bases and J by 6 bases. The DNA read from the CDR3 is TGTGCCAGCAGTCTGACAGGGGTTAGGGATACG. Translated, it gives CASSLTGVRDT. The full CDR3 protein reads CASSLTGVRDTQYF.

This clone showed up many times. This CDR3 is CAWSEGIYNSPLHF. Incomplete CDR3 DNA: TGTGCCTGGAGTGAGGGGATCTATAATTCACCC. This chain joins TRBV30 and TRBJ1-6; tentative D call: TRBD1 (5 bases). Coverage ceases 3 residues before the CDR3 finishes, and the germline J gene fills in the end. The CDR3 spans 14 residues. In germline, CDR1 is GTSNPN, CDR2 SVGIG (reference sequence). The V end lost 1 base, the J end lost 3 bases, and 7 bases lay between the germline ends. The whole variable domain, remainder taken from reference TRBV30 and TRBJ1-6, is SQTIHQWPATLVQPVGSPLSLECTVEGTSNPNLYWYRQAAGRGLQLLFYSVGIGQISSEVPQNLSASRPQDRQFILSSKKLLLSDSGFYLCAWSEGIYNSPLHFGNGTRLTVT.

This clone was seen a few times. The read gets to within 3 residues of the CDR3 end, and the germline J gene fills in the rest. J is TRBJ2-4 and V is TRBV7-9; D remains unclear. The CDR3 has 14 residues. Germline CDR1 and CDR2: SEHNR and FQNEAQ (reference sequence). Partial CDR3 DNA: TGTGCCAGCAGCCCTATCTCTGACACTTATGGT. This gives the protein CASSPISDTYG. The CDR3 in full is CASSPISDTYGQYF. Looking up the rest from reference TRBV7-9 and TRBJ2-4 gives the full variable domain: DTGVSQNPRHKITKRGQNVTFRCDPISEHNRLYWYRQTLGQGPEFLTYFQNEAQLEKSRLLSDRFSAERPKGSFSTLEIQRTEQGDSAMYLCASSPISDTYGQYFGAGTRLSVL.

In its sample, this clone was seen many times. The read is 3 residues too short to cover the CDR3 end, so that end is filled in from the germline J gene. The chain uses TRBV5-1 and TRBJ2-5; 11 positions match TRBD2. After removal of 2 bases from V and 4 bases from J, the junction contained 10 bases not matched to a gene. This CDR3 has 17 residues. Germline V lookup: CDR1 SGHRS, CDR2 YFSETQ. CDR3 residues: CASSLTLAGDPRETQYF. The sequenced CDR3 bases are TGCGCCAGCAGCTTAACACTAGCGGGAGACCCTCGAGAGACC.

This clone was picked up many times. The DNA ends 3 residues before the CDR3 does, and the rest of the CDR3 is filled in from the germline J gene. V usage is TRBV7-9 and J usage is TRBJ2-3, with no clear D. This CDR3 is built from 12 residues. CDR1 is SEHNR, CDR2 FQNEAQ, per germline (reference sequence). Trimming left V 5 bases short and J 4 bases short, with 7 bases between. Here the CDR3 reads CASSLTADTQYF. The covered CDR3 bases are TGTGCCAGCAGCCTCACGGCAGATACG.

Many counts were recorded for this clone. With the read ending 3 residues before the CDR3 end, the germline J gene is used to fill in that end. This chain links TRBV9 with TRBJ1-2; 10 nucleotides align to TRBD1. Germline CDR1 SGDLS, CDR2 YYNGEE. The CDR3 has 14 residues. The CDR3 sequence: CASSLDRGLVGYTF. CDR3 bases read: TGTGCCAGCAGCTTAGACAGGGGGCTGGTCGGC.

This clone was observed at least ten times. The DNA ends 3 residues before the CDR3 does, and the rest of the CDR3 is filled in from the germline J gene. V and J are TRBV19 and TRBJ1-6; the match to TRBD1 covers 8 bases. Germline lookup yields CDR1 LNHDA and CDR2 SQIVND (reference sequence). The V and J ends lost 6 bases and 8 bases, in that order; junction bases with no gene match: 21. The CDR3 length is 19 residues. CDR3 sequence reads: CASRPHGDRQYLRDSPLHF. The part of the CDR3 DNA that was read is TGTGCCAGTAGGCCCCATGGGGACAGGCAATATCTCCGGGATTCACCC. Full variable domain (rest looked up from reference TRBV19 and TRBJ1-6): DGGITQSPKYLFRKEGQNVTLSCEQNLNHDAMYWYRQDPGQGLRLIYYSQIVNDFQKGDIAEGYSVSREKKESFPLTVTSAQKNPTAFYLCASRPHGDRQYLRDSPLHFGNGTRLTVT.

This clone has ten or more counts. The read comes to an end 3 residues before the CDR3 does, leaving the germline J gene to fill in the end. The chain uses TRBV6-2 or TRBV6-3 and TRBJ2-2; 7 bases match TRBD1. In germline, CDR1 is MNHEY, CDR2 SVGEGT. The J segment lost 6 bases and the V segment lost 6 bases, leaving 7 bases of the junction unmatched. The CDR3 is 14 residues long. The CDR3: CASRLTTGAGELFF. Partial CDR3 DNA: TGTGCCAGCAGACTCACTACAGGGGCCGGGGAG.

This clone was detected ten times or more. Read data end 3 residues before the CDR3 end; the end is taken from the germline J gene. The chain uses TRBV15 and TRBJ2-4, with 8 bases fitting TRBD2. This CDR3 region has 15 residues. The ends lost 1 base at V and 7 bases at J; junction bases unmatched: 6. Germline V CDR1 and CDR2: LNHNV, YYDKDF (reference sequence). CDR3 loop: CATSRVGGVSNIQYF. The sequenced CDR3 bases are TGTGCCACCAGCAGAGTCGGGGGGGTATCGAACATT.

This clone was observed a handful of times. Read coverage stops 3 residues before the CDR3 terminus; the germline J gene supplies the remainder. J is TRBJ2-7 and V is TRBV20-1; D is perhaps TRBD1 or TRBD2 (5 bases each). CDR1 DFQATT and CDR2 SNEGSKA come from the germline V gene (reference sequence). This CDR3 has 13 amino acids. The V and J ends lost 3 bases and 2 bases respectively, with 11 bases between them. CDR3 sequence reads: CSASLRGAYEQYF. CDR3 DNA, as far as it was read: TGCAGTGCTAGCCTAAGAGGGGCCTACGAG.

This clone was seen many times. The read finishes 3 residues shy of the CDR3 end, and the germline J gene is used to complete it. The chain joins TRBV19 to TRBJ2-3; 9 bases fit TRBD1. The germline V gene encodes CDR1 LNHDA and CDR2 SQIVND (reference sequence). J lost 4 bases, V lost 9 bases, and 5 bases had no gene match. The CDR3 length is 13 residues. Partial CDR3 DNA: TGTGCCAGCAAGGACAGGGGCGCAGATACG. It yields the protein CASKDRGADT. The entire CDR3 sequence reads CASKDRGADTQYF.

This clone was seen at least ten times. The read ends 3 residues shy of where the CDR3 ends; the end is completed using the germline J gene. The rearrangement joins TRBV2 to TRBJ2-3; TRBD2 agrees at 9 bases. CDR1 SNHLY and CDR2 FYNNEI come from the germline V gene. This CDR3 is built from 17 residues. Trimming cost V 7 bases and J 3 bases; bases outside gene matches: 14. CDR3: CASKRLSSGSVTDTQYF. CDR3 DNA (partial): TGTGCCAGCAAACGGCTCAGTAGCGGGAGTGTTACAGATACG.

This clone occurred many times. Read data end 3 residues before the CDR3 end; the end is taken from the germline J gene. V and J are TRBV18 and TRBJ2-1, with TRBD1 matching 9 bases. The J segment lost 4 bases and the V segment lost 6 bases, leaving 10 bases of the junction unmatched. Germline V gene data show CDR1 as KGHSH and CDR2 as LQKENI. The CDR3 is made up of 16 amino acids. The part of the CDR3 DNA that was read is TGTGCCAGCTCTAGGGACAGGGCGGGTTCTTACAATGAG. It yields the protein CASSRDRAGSYNE. Given in full, the CDR3 is CASSRDRAGSYNEQFF. The full variable domain, rest sourced from reference TRBV18 and TRBJ2-1, is NAGVMQNPRHLVRRRGQEARLRCSPMKGHSHVYWYRQLPEEGLKFMVYLQKENIIDESGMPKERFSAEFPKEGPSILRIQQVVRGDSAAYFCASSRDRAGSYNEQFFGPGTRLTVL.

This clone has just a few counts. Read sequence stops 3 residues before the CDR3 end, and the germline J gene provides the missing end. V gene TRBV7-9 combines with J gene TRBJ2-7; possibly TRBD1 for D (6 bases). CDR1 and CDR2 from the germline V gene are SEHNR and FQNEAQ (reference sequence). The germline V and J ends were trimmed by 2 bases and 5 bases, with 7 bases remaining between them. The CDR3 contains 12 residues. CDR3 DNA (partial): TGTGCCAGCAGCTTATCAGGGGACGAG. Translating gives CASSLSGDE. The entire CDR3 is CASSLSGDEQYF.

This clone came up many times. The CDR3 goes on 3 residues after the read ends, and that part is filled in from the germline J gene. The rearrangement joins TRBV5-1 to TRBJ2-7, with TRBD2 identical over 13 bases. The CDR3 is made up of 17 amino acids. Germline CDR1 reads SGHRS; CDR2 reads YFSETQ. Trimming removed 3 bases from V and 0 bases from J; junction bases left unmatched: 6. The CDR3 region is CASSSSGLAGTSYEQYF. The covered CDR3 bases are TGCGCCAGCAGCTCCTCGGGACTAGCGGGGACCTCCTACGAG.

This clone was seen many times. The read ends 3 residues shy of where the CDR3 ends; the end is completed using the germline J gene. V and J are TRBV7-6 and TRBJ2-3; 12 nucleotides agree with TRBD2. The CDR3 is made up of 17 amino acids. J lost 5 bases, V lost 1 base, and 7 bases had no gene match. Germline-derived CDR1 and CDR2 are SGHVS and FNYEAQ. The CDR3 region is CASSLGASGGALDTQYF. The sequenced CDR3 bases are TGTGCCAGCAGCTTAGGGGCTAGCGGGGGGGCCTTAGATACG.